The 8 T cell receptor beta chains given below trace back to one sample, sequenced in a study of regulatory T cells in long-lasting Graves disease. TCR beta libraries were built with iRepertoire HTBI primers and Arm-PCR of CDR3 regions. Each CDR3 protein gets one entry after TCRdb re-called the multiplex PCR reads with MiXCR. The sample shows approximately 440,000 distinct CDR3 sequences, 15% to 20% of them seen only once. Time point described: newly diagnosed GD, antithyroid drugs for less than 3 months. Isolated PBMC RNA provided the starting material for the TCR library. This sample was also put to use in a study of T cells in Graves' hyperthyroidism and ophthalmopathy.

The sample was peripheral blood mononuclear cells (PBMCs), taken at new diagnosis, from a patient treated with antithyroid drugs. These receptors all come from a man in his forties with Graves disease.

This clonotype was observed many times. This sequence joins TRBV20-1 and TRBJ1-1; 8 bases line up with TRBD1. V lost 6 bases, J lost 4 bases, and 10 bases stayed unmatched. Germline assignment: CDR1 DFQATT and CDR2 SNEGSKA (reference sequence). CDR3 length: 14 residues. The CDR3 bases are TGCAGTGCCTCCCCAGGGGGCGTCGGCACTGAAGCTTTCTTT. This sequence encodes CSASPGGVGTEAFF.

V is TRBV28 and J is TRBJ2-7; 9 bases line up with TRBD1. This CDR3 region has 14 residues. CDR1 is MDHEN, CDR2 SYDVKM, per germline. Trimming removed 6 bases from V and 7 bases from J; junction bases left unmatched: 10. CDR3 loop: CASRIPGQGFEQYF. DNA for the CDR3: TGTGCCAGCAGAATCCCGGGACAGGGTTTTGAGCAGTACTTC.

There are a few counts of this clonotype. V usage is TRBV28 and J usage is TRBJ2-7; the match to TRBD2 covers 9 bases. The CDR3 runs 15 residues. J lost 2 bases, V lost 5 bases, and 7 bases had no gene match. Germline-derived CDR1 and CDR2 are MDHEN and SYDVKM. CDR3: CASSPPLAGPYEQYF. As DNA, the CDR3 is TGTGCCAGCAGTCCACCACTAGCGGGTCCCTACGAGCAGTACTTC.

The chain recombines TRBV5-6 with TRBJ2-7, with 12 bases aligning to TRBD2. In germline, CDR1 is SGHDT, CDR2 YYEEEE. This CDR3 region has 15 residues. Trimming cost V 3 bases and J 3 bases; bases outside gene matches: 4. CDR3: CASSSTSGSIYEQYF. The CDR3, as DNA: TGTGCCAGCAGCTCGACTAGCGGGAGTATCTACGAGCAGTACTTC.

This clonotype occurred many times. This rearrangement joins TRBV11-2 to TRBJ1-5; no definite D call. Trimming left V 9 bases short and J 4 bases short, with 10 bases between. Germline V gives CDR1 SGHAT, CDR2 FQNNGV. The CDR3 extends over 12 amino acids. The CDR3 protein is CARRTENQPQHF. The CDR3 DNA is TGTGCCAGGCGGACGGAGAATCAGCCCCAGCATTTT.

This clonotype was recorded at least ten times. In DNA form, the CDR3 reads TGCAGCGTGCAGGCTTCTAGCACAGATACGCAGTATTTT. It is translated as CSVQASSTDTQYF. V and J are TRBV29-1 and TRBJ2-3; no definite D call. V was trimmed by 6 bases and J by 0 bases, leaving 10 bases between them. This CDR3 spans 13 amino acids. Germline V lookup: CDR1 SQVTM, CDR2 ANQGSEA.

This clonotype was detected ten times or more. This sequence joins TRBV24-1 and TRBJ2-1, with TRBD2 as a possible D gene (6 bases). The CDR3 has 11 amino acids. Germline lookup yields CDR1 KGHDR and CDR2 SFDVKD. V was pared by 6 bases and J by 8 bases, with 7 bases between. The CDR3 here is CATSLAYEQFF. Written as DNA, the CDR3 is TGTGCCACCAGTCTAGCGTATGAGCAGTTCTTC.

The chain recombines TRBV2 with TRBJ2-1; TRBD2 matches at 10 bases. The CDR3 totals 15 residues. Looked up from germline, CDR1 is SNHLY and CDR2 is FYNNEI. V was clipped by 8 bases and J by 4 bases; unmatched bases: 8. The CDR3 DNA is TGTGCCAGCTGTAGGACTAGCGGAAAGTACAATGAGCAGTTCTTC. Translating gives CASCRTSGKYNEQFF. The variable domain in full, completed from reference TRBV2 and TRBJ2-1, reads EPEVTQTPSHQVTQMGQEVILRCVPISNHLYFYWYRQILGQKVEFLVSFYNNEISEKSEIFDDQFSVERPDGSNFTLKIRSTKLEDSAMYFCASCRTSGKYNEQFFGPGTRLTVL.